The present entry profiles one T cell receptor (beta chain) with its context. Its cognate antigen has yet to be identified. The input lacks base qualities; no much larger clone sits a single base away. Taken from the germline V gene (reference sequence), the CDR1 and CDR2 loops are LGHDT and YNNKEL. Trimming at the junction amounts to 0 bases on V and 3 bases on J, and the germline ends lie 32 bases apart. The CDR3 goes from the cysteine to the phenylalanine over 22 residues. Kept here is only the CDR3 DNA, which spans 66 bases and is read in frame from base 1. This specimen belongs to a study of blood T cell repertoires in COVID-19 (dated by TCRdb to 2018 to 2021). With respect to the entire study: Samples from collaborators originated in the United States, Italy and Spain and spanned both the acute and convalescent phases of COVID-19. The dataset comprised deeply sampled blood TCRbeta repertoires from subjects exposed to, actively infected with, or recovered from COVID-19. The material from the prospective study consisted of cDNA or gDNA derived from T cells, B-cell-depleted T cells, or PBMCs. Where available, HLA class I and class II types were taken from metadata supplied by the sample provider and were not determined by assay-based typing. The samples were drawn from two sources: the first 160 participants of the ongoing ImmuneRACE study, and 1,200 or so subjects contributed by 6 global collaborators. Sample metadata almost always included a de-identified subject ID, COVID-19 status, age in years and sex. The repertoires were released in a freely available public database intended as a resource for research on the immune response to SARS-CoV-2.

Paper-wide results and their limitations: Clinical and demographic metadata were provided uncurated, with the amount varying by source and participant.

Collaborating institutions collected whole blood in K2EDTA tubes following their own protocols. For TCRbeta analysis, collaborators shipped samples in one of three forms: frozen whole blood, isolated PBMCs, or DNA extracted from either of those sample types. TCRbeta CDR3 regions were amplified from genomic DNA using the immunoSEQ Assay, a bias-controlled multiplex PCR. Turning to the authors' computational methods: The number of nucleated cells in each sample was estimated by amplification of reference gene primers within the assay. To quantify the absolute abundance of each unique TCRbeta CDR3 rearrangement, sequence reads were collapsed and filtered. For each sample, productive Simpson clonality was calculated as the square root of Simpson's diversity index over productive rearrangements. TCRdb carries this immuneACCESS record with in-frame sequences only. Its versions omit some clonotypes, under half of them owing to an unresolved V gene in the studies checked, with the rest unexplained. From that table come the V and J calls and clone size; the DNA was used to work out D and trimming. For this sample there are around 280,000 clones; approximately 86% appear just once. The ten top clones hold 1% to 1.5% of the sample.

The TCR comes from a man in his 70s with acute or convalescent COVID-19. The chain was built from TRBV3-1 (or the pseudogene TRBV3-2) and TRBJ1-1, with the D gene too uncertain to name. Sequenced: peripheral blood. The DNA sequence is as follows: TGTGCCAGCAGCCAAGAAGCGGTGAGGGTACCTAATGGTGGGCCCGCGGACACTGAAGCTTTCTTT. Its translation reads: CASSQEAVRVPNGGPADTEAFF.